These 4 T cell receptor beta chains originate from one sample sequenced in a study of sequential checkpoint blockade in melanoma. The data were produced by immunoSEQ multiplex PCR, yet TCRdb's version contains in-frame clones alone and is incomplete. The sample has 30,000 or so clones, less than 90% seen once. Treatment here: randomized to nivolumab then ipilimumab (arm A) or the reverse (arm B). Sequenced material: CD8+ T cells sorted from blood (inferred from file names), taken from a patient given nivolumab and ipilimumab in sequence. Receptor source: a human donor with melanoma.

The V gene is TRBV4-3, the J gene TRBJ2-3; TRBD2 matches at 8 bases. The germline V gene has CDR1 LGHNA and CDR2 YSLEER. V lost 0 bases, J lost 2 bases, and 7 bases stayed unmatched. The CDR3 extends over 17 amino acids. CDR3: CASSQDGGGLVTDTQYF. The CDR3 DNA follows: TGCGCCAGCAGCCAAGATGGCGGGGGGCTTGTCACAGATACGCAGTATTTT.

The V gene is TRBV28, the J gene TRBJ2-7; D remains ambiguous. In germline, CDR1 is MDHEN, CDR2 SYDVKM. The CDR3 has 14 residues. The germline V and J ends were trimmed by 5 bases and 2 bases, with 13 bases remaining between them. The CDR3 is CASSPELVAYEQYF. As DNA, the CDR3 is TGTGCCAGCAGTCCCGAATTAGTCGCCTACGAGCAGTACTTC.

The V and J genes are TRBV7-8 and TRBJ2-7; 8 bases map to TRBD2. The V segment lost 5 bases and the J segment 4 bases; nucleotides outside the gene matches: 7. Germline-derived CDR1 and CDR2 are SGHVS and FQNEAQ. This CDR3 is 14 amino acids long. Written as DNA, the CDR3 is TGTGCCAGCAGCCCCAGCGGGAGCCGGTACGAGCAGTACTTC. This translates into CASSPSGSRYEQYF.

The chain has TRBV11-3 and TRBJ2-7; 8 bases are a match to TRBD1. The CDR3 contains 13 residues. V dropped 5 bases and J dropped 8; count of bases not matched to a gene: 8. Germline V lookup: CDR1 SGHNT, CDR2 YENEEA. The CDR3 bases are TGTGCCAGCAGCCCCCAGGGCAGGGGGCAGCAGTACTTC. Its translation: CASSPQGRGQQYF.